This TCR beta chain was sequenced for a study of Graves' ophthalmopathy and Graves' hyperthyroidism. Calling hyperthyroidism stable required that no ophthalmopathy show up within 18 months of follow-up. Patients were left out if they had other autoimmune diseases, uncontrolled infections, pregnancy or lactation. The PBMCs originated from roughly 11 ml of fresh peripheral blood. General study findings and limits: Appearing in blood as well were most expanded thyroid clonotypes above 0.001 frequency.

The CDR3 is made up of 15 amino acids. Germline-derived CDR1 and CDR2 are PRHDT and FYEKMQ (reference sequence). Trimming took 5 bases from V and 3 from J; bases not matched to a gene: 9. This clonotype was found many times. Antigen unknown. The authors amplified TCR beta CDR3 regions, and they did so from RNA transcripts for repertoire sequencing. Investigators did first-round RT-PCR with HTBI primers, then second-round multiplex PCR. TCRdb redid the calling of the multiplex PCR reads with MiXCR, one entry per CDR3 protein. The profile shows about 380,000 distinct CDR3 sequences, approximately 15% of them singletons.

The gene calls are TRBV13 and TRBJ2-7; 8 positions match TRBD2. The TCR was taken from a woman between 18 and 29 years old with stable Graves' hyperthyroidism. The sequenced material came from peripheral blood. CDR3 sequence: CASSTWAGGLYEQYF. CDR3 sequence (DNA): TGTGCCAGCAGCACCTGGGCGGGGGGCCTCTACGAGCAGTACTTC. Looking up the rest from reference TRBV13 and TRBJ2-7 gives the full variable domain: AAGVIQSPRHLIKEKRETATLKCYPIPRHDTVYWYQQGPGQDPQFLISFYEKMQSDKGSIPDRFSAQQFSDYHSELNMSSLELGDSALYFCASSTWAGGLYEQYFGPGTRLTVT.